Included here is one T cell receptor (beta chain) sequence, with context. No antigen is known for it. The data originate from a study of CD8 T cells in ankylosing spondylitis. Whole-study findings and limits: As for the disease-linked clones, they showed a CD8+ phenotype and occurred at relatively low frequencies in peripheral blood. Certain motif variants had earlier been reported in reactive arthritis synovial fluid and blood.

Preparation of TCR beta libraries was done by quantitative 5'-RACE with molecular barcodes. TCRdb fed the 5' RACE reads into MiXCR, producing one record per CDR3 protein. The table has about 200,000 distinct CDR3 sequences, roughly 26% seen once; the top ten hold around 6.3%. The germline V gene has CDR1 DFQATT and CDR2 SNEGSKA (reference sequence). The CDR3 spans 14 residues. The ends lost 4 bases at V and 4 bases at J; junction bases unmatched: 9. Sample: blood, either unsorted or a sorted T cell fraction (not recorded which). The TCR originated in a male donor with ankylosing spondylitis or in good health (not recorded which). This chain connects TRBV20-1 to TRBJ1-2; 7 bases are a match to TRBD1. Here the CDR3 reads CSATLKDRFYGYTF. The CDR3 nucleotides read TGCAGTGCTACCCTAAAGGACAGGTTCTATGGCTACACCTTC.